This TCR beta chain was found in a study of CD8+ T cells in alopecia areata. Per germline, CDR1 SGHRS and CDR2 YFSETQ. V lost 3 bases and J lost 0, with 11 bases in between. The CDR3 sequence is 15 residues long. Described treatment: oral pan-JAK inhibitor, 5-10 mg twice daily. RNA was isolated and reverse transcribed to cDNA, the sequencing template. The protocol was immunoSEQ multiplex PCR, while the TCRdb copy is restricted to in-frame clones and leaves out a portion. The data show 150,000 to 200,000 clones, roughly 50% seen once. This receptor was identified in a human donor with alopecia areata. The rearrangement links TRBV5-1 to TRBJ2-3; no definite D call. The sequenced sample was CD8+ T cells sorted from blood, obtained at week 24, from a patient treated with tofacitinib. The CDR3 sequence is CASSSEERSTDTQYF. The CDR3 coding sequence is TGCGCCAGCAGCTCCGAGGAGCGAAGCACAGATACGCAGTATTTT.